These 20 T cell receptor beta chains share one sample of origin, sequenced in a study of control samples from healthy donors and cancer patients. This table comes from immunoSEQ multiplex PCR, and its TCRdb copy is limited to in-frame clones, with some not included. This table has about 150,000 clones, 93% appearing once. Material: blood. The receptors were gathered from a man between 50 and 59 years old in good health.

This chain links TRBV19 with TRBJ2-1; 9 bases agree with TRBD2. Looked up from germline, CDR1 is LNHDA and CDR2 is SQIVND (reference sequence). With V trimmed by 5 bases and J by 0 bases, 5 bases remained unmatched. This CDR3 comprises 16 residues. In nucleotides, the CDR3 is TGTGCCAGTAGTGGTACTAGCGGGTTCTCCTACAATGAGCAGTTCTTC. This gives the protein CASSGTSGFSYNEQFF.

This chain links TRBV28 with TRBJ1-3, with 7 bases identical to TRBD1. This CDR3 has 16 residues. V was pared by 5 bases and J by 3 bases, with 10 bases of the junction left unmatched. Germline CDR1 reads MDHEN; CDR2 reads SYDVKM. CDR3 sequence reads: CASSPGAGGVGNTIYF. CDR3 bases: TGTGCCAGCAGTCCCGGGGCAGGGGGAGTTGGAAACACCATATATTTT.

The genes are TRBV14 and TRBJ2-1, with a tentative D call TRBD2 (5 bases). CDR1 SGHDN and CDR2 FVKESK come from the germline V gene. The V and J ends lost 3 bases and 5 bases respectively, with 17 bases between them. This CDR3 comprises 16 residues. CDR3 DNA sequence: TGTGCCAGCAGCCACCTAAGCTTGGGGAGTAACAATGAGCAGTTCTTC. Translation: CASSHLSLGSNNEQFF.

V usage is TRBV5-6 and J usage is TRBJ1-1, with 7 bases aligning to TRBD1. Trimming cost V 3 bases and J 8 bases; bases outside gene matches: 4. Germline CDR1 and CDR2: SGHDT and YYEEEE. The CDR3 is 12 amino acids. The CDR3 DNA reads TGTGCCAGCAGCTCAGGGACAGCCGAAGCTTTCTTT. Translated, it gives CASSSGTAEAFF.

The chain couples TRBV7-9 to TRBJ2-1; 9 positions match TRBD2. Germline CDR1 reads SEHNR; CDR2 reads FQNEAQ (reference sequence). With V trimmed by 1 base and J by 8 bases, 6 bases remained unmatched. The CDR3 runs to 15 residues. CDR3 loop: CASSLEGLASDEQFF. DNA for the CDR3: TGTGCCAGCAGCTTAGAGGGACTAGCTAGCGATGAGCAGTTCTTC.

The V and J genes are TRBV28 and TRBJ1-1; 8 nucleotides agree with TRBD1. Germline V gene sequence: CDR1 MDHEN, CDR2 SYDVKM. This CDR3 comprises 15 residues. V lost 3 bases to trimming and J lost 4 bases; unmatched junction nucleotides: 7. CDR3 DNA: TGTGCCAGCAGTTTGTTACACAGGGGGATCACTGAAGCTTTCTTT. Translated: CASSLLHRGITEAFF.

The V gene is TRBV19, the J gene TRBJ2-7; no clear D. Trimming pared 3 bases from V and 3 bases from J, leaving 21 bases between. Per the germline V gene, CDR1 is LNHDA and CDR2 is SQIVND (reference sequence). The CDR3 runs 17 residues. This CDR3 reads CASSIRSRAQGGYEQYF. CDR3 nucleotide sequence: TGTGCCAGTAGTATCCGGAGTAGGGCCCAAGGTGGCTACGAGCAGTACTTC.

CDR3 in DNA: TGTGCCAGCCGACGACAGGGAAACACCGGGGAGCTGTTTTTT. Translating gives CASRRQGNTGELFF. V usage is TRBV6-5 and J usage is TRBJ2-2; TRBD1 matches at 7 bases. Germline V gene sequence: CDR1 MNHEY, CDR2 SVGAGI. The CDR3 consists of 14 residues. Trimming cost V 8 bases and J 2 bases; bases outside gene matches: 5.

The chain combines TRBV7-3 with TRBJ1-1; D is possibly TRBD1 (6 bases). Trimming removed 4 bases from V and 4 bases from J, with 13 bases in between. The V gene's germline CDR1 is SGHTA and CDR2 FQGTGA. The CDR3 contains 14 residues. The CDR3: CASSSTGPGTEAFF. CDR3 bases: TGTGCCAGCAGCTCGACAGGCCCTGGCACTGAAGCTTTCTTT.

This clone is a singleton in its sample. This chain uses TRBV29-1 with TRBJ2-5, with D perhaps assigned TRBD1 or TRBD2 (5 bases each). With 1 base removed from V and 5 bases from J, the gap between germline ends came to 14 bases. The CDR3 is 14 amino acids. Germline-derived CDR1 and CDR2 are SQVTM and ANQGSEA. CDR3 in amino acids: CSVEGGRIWETQYF. The CDR3 DNA is TGCAGCGTTGAAGGGGGGAGAATTTGGGAGACCCAGTACTTC.

CDR3 DNA: TGTGCCAGCAGTGACCCGGGACTTAGCAATGAGCAGTTCTTC. It encodes CASSDPGLSNEQFF. The chain uses TRBV25-1 and TRBJ2-1, with a tentative D call TRBD2 (6 bases). Germline V gives CDR1 MGHDK, CDR2 SYGVNS. The CDR3 has 14 residues. Trimming took 3 bases from V and 6 from J, leaving 12 bases between them.

The V call is TRBV3-1 (or the pseudogene TRBV3-2), the J call TRBJ2-4, with D tentatively TRBD1 (6 bases). This CDR3 comprises 14 residues. Trimming shortened V by 0 bases and J by 7 bases, and 10 bases separated the two germline ends. CDR1 and CDR2 from the germline V gene are LGHDT and YNNKEL (reference sequence). CDR3 region: CASSQDGDRNIQYF. For the CDR3, the DNA is TGTGCCAGCAGCCAAGATGGTGACAGGAACATTCAGTACTTC.

The J gene is TRBJ2-3, the V gene TRBV7-9; tentative D call: TRBD2 (6 bases). CDR3 length: 14 amino acids. Trimming shortened V by 3 bases and J by 0 bases, and 7 bases separated the two germline ends. Per germline, CDR1 SEHNR and CDR2 FQNEAQ (reference sequence). CDR3 sequence: CASSFGGSTDTQYF. The CDR3 coding sequence is TGTGCCAGCAGCTTTGGGGGGAGCACAGATACGCAGTATTTT.

The CDR3 reads CASSGRSGRGTDTQYF. The CDR3 bases are TGTGCCAGCAGCGGGCGAAGCGGGAGAGGCACAGATACGCAGTATTTT. The chain carries TRBV11-3 and TRBJ2-3; 8 bases line up with TRBD2. This CDR3 has 16 amino acids. J was trimmed by 1 base and V by 5 bases; bases with no gene match: 8. Germline values: CDR1 SGHNT, CDR2 YENEEA. Together with reference TRBV11-3 and TRBJ2-3, the CDR3 gives the full variable domain: EAGVVQSPRYKIIEKKQPVAFWCNPISGHNTLYWYLQNLGQGPELLIRYENEEAVDDSQLPKDRFSAERLKGVDSTLKIQPAELGDSAVYLCASSGRSGRGTDTQYFGPGTRLTVL.

The chain joins TRBV28 to TRBJ1-2; no clear D. The length of the CDR3 is 12 residues. The ends were cut back, 6 bases at V and 5 bases at J, with 10 bases in the middle. CDR1 and CDR2 from the germline V gene are MDHEN and SYDVKM. The DNA for the CDR3 is TGTGCCAGCAGACTAAATACATATGGCTACACCTTC. Translating it yields CASRLNTYGYTF.

The V and J genes are TRBV27 and TRBJ2-5; weak D call: TRBD2 (6 bases). The V and J ends lost 5 bases and 1 base respectively, with 14 bases between them. CDR3 size: 15 residues. Germline V lookup: CDR1 MNHEY, CDR2 SMNVEV (reference sequence). CDR3: CASSPLAGGQETQYF. The CDR3 coding sequence is TGTGCCAGCAGTCCCCTCGCCGGGGGCCAAGAGACCCAGTACTTC.

The chain combines TRBV5-1 with TRBJ2-3; 16 bases fit TRBD2. The CDR3 loop spans 16 amino acids. Germline CDR1 SGHRS, CDR2 YFSETQ. The ends lost 4 bases at V and 4 bases at J; junction bases unmatched: 3. The CDR3 sequence: CASSPGTSGRADTQYF. CDR3 nucleotides: TGCGCCAGCAGCCCTGGGACTAGCGGGAGGGCAGATACGCAGTATTTT.

This chain joins TRBV5-1 and TRBJ2-1; TRBD2 matches 13 bases. Germline-derived CDR1 and CDR2 are SGHRS and YFSETQ. The CDR3 covers 16 residues. V lost 0 bases to trimming and J lost 4 bases; unmatched junction nucleotides: 1. CDR3 bases: TGCGCCAGCAGCTTGGGGGGACTAGCGGGGTACAATGAGCAGTTCTTC. Translation gives CASSLGGLAGYNEQFF. Full variable domain (missing parts from reference TRBV5-1 and TRBJ2-1): KAGVTQTPRYLIKTRGQQVTLSCSPISGHRSVSWYQQTPGQGLQFLFEYFSETQRNKGNFPGRFSGRQFSNSRSEMNVSTLELGDSALYLCASSLGGLAGYNEQFFGPGTRLTVL.

V and J are TRBV6-5 and TRBJ2-7, with no clear D. The CDR3 length is 11 residues. Trimming left V 8 bases short and J 6 bases short, with 11 bases between. CDR1 is MNHEY, CDR2 SVGAGI, per germline. The CDR3: CASAPAAEQYF. CDR3 in DNA: TGTGCCAGCGCGCCGGCGGCCGAGCAGTACTTC.

The genes are TRBV19 and TRBJ1-6, with D possibly matching TRBD1 (5 bases). The germline gives CDR1 LNHDA, CDR2 SQIVND (reference sequence). With 2 bases removed from V and 10 bases from J, the gap between germline ends came to 15 bases. The CDR3 covers 15 residues. CDR3 sequence (DNA): TGTGCCAGTAGTATAAATCGGGACCTCAGATCACCCCTCCACTTT. Amino acids: CASSINRDLRSPLHF.